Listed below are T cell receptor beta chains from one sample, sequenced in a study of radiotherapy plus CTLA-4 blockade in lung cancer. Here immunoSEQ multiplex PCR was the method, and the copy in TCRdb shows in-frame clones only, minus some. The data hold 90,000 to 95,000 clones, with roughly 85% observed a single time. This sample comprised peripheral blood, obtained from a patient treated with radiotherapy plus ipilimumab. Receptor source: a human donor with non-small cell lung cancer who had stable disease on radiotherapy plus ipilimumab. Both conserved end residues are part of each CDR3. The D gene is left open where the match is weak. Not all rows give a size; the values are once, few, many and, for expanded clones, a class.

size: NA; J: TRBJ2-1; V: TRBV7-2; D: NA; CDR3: CASSLDYSSYNEQFF; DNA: TGTGCCAGCAGCTTAGACTATAGCTCCTACAATGAGCAGTTCTTC
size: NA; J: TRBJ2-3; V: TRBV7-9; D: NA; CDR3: CASSLRPIPMQYF; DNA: TGTGCCAGCAGCTTACGACCTATCCCAATGCAGTATTTT
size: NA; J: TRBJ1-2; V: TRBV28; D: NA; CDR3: CASSPREARGYTF; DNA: TGTGCCAGCAGTCCCCGCGAGGCCCGAGGCTACACCTTC
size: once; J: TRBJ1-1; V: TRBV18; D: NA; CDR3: CASSPPSVWGYTEAFF; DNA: TGTGCCAGCTCACCACCTAGTGTGTGGGGCTACACTGAAGCTTTCTTT
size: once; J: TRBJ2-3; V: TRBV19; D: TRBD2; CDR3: CASSASTSGRMNTQYF; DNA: TGTGCCAGTAGTGCCTCGACTAGCGGGAGAATGAATACGCAGTATTTT
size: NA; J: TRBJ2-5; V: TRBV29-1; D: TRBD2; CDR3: CSVDFGTSGGETQYF; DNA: TGCAGCGTTGATTTTGGGACTAGCGGAGGGGAGACCCAGTACTTC
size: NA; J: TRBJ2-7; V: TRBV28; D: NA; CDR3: CASSLQTPTEQYF; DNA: TGTGCCAGCAGTTTACAGACCCCAACGGAGCAGTACTTC
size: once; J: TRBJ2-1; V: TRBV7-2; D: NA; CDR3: CASSLAMRAGGEQFF; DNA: TGTGCCAGCAGCTTAGCTATGCGGGCCGGAGGTGAGCAGTTCTTC
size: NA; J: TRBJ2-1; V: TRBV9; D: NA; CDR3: CASSPTRLPGNEQFF; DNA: TGTGCCAGCAGCCCAACGAGACTCCCGGGTAATGAGCAGTTCTTC
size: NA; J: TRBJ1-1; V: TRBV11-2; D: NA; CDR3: CASSLEISRLGNTEAFF; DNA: TGTGCCAGCAGCTTAGAGATCAGCCGATTAGGGAACACTGAAGCTTTCTTT
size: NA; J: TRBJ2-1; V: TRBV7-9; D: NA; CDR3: CASSLRTGGYNEQFF; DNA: TGTGCCAGCAGCTTAAGGACCGGCGGTTACAATGAGCAGTTCTTC
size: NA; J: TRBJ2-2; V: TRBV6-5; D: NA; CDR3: CASKGRGNTGELFF; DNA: TGTGCCAGCAAAGGGCGGGGGAACACCGGGGAGCTGTTTTTT